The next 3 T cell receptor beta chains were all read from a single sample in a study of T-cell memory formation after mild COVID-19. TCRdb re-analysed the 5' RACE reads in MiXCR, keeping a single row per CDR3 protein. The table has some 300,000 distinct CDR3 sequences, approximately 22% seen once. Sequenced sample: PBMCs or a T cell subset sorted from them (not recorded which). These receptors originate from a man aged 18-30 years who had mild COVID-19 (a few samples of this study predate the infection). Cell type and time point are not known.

The CDR3 DNA is TGTGCCAGCCCAGGGGGGGGTGAAGGCAATGAGCAGTTCTTC. Translation: CASPGGGEGNEQFF. J is TRBJ2-1 and V is TRBV7-9; perhaps D is TRBD1 or TRBD2 (7 bases each). V lost 8 bases, J lost 6 bases, and 17 bases lay in between. Looked up from germline, CDR1 is SEHNR and CDR2 is FQNEAQ (reference sequence). There are 14 residues in the CDR3.

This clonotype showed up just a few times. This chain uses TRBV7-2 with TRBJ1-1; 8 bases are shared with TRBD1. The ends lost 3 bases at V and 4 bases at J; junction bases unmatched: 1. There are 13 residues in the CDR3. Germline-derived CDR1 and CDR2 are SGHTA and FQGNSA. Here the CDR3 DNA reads TGTGCCAGCAGCTTGGACAGGGTCACTGAAGCTTTCTTT. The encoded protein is CASSLDRVTEAFF.

The CDR3 reads CASSFSSRQGANDGYTF. In nucleotides, the CDR3 is TGTGCCAGCAGCTTCTCTTCTCGACAGGGGGCAAACGATGGCTACACCTTC. V and J are TRBV7-9 and TRBJ1-2; 10 positions match TRBD1. The CDR3 has 17 residues. V shed 3 bases, J shed 6 bases, and the junction held 13 bases outside the gene matches. CDR1 SEHNR and CDR2 FQNEAQ come from the germline V gene (reference sequence).